These 4 T cell receptor beta chains were all obtained from the same sample, sequenced in a study of cytomegalovirus exposure and HLA in healthy donors. Vbeta (60) and Jbeta (13) primers were used in the PCR. The assay was immunoSEQ multiplex PCR, and TCRdb's table has in-frame clones only and misses some. Of some 140,000 clones listed, around 78% are singletons. Sequencing was performed on PBMCs. The receptors originated from a female donor in good health and CMV-seropositive.

V and J are TRBV14 and TRBJ2-3, with D possibly being TRBD1 (5 bases). In germline, CDR1 is SGHDN, CDR2 FVKESK. CDR3 size: 15 residues. V dropped 0 bases and J dropped 2 bases, with 9 bases sitting between them. CDR3 sequence (DNA): TGTGCCAGCAGCCAAGACAGGGTCAACACAGATACGCAGTATTTT. It is translated as CASSQDRVNTDTQYF.

V is TRBV7-8 and J is TRBJ2-1, with a possible D match to TRBD2 (5 bases). Trimming shortened V by 5 bases and J by 8 bases, and 10 bases separated the two germline ends. Looked up from germline, CDR1 is SGHVS and CDR2 is FQNEAQ. This CDR3 contains 12 residues. DNA for the CDR3: TGTGCCAGCAGCCGTAGCGAATATGAGCAGTTCTTC. This translates into CASSRSEYEQFF.

This clone was detected a few times. V usage is TRBV6-1 and J usage is TRBJ1-4; D possibly corresponds to TRBD1 (5 bases). Germline lookup yields CDR1 MNHNS and CDR2 SASEGT. The CDR3 is 15 residues long. V shed 6 bases and J shed 0 bases, with 11 bases lying between them. The CDR3 DNA follows: TGTGCCAGCAGAAGACAGCTTGCAACTAATGAAAAACTGTTTTTT. Amino acids: CASRRQLATNEKLFF.

The V and J genes are TRBV2 and TRBJ2-5; D is unclear. Germline V gene lookup returns CDR1 SNHLY and CDR2 FYNNEI. The CDR3 consists of 12 residues. V was clipped by 8 bases and J by 2 bases, with 9 bases between them. This chain's CDR3 is CASGARQETQYF. CDR3 coding DNA: TGTGCCAGCGGAGCCAGACAAGAGACCCAGTACTTC.